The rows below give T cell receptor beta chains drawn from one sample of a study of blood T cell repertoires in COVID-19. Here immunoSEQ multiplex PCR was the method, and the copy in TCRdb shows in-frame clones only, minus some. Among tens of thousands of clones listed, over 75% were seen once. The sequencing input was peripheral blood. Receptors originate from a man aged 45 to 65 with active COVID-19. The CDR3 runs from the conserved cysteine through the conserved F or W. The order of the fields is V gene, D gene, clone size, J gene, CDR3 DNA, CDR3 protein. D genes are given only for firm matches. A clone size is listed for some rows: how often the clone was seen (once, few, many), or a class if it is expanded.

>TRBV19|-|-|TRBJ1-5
TGTGCCAGTAACCCACAGGGTGTCAGCAATCAGCCCCAGCATTTT
CASNPQGVSNQPQHF
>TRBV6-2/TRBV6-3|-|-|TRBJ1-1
TGTGCCAGCAGCCTACCGGGGAGGAGGAGGACTGAAGCTTTCTTT
CASSLPGRRRTEAFF
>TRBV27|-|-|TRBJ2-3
TGTGCCAGCAGTTTGCAGGGGCGCGGCACAGATACGCAGTATTTT
CASSLQGRGTDTQYF
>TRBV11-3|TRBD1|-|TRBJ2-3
TGTGCCAGCAGCCCAAAACAGGGGGCGGTAGATACGCAGTATTTT
CASSPKQGAVDTQYF
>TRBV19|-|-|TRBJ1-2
TGTGCCAGTAGTATAGATCGGGGGGTTGGTGGCTACACCTTC
CASSIDRGVGGYTF
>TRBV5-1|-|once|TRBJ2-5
TGCGCCAGCAGCTCCAAGACAGGTTCCCAGTACTTC
CASSSKTGSQYF
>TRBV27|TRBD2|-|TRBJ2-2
TGTGCCAGCAGTCCAAGACTAGCGCGAGGGACCGGGGAGCTGTTTTTT
CASSPRLARGTGELFF
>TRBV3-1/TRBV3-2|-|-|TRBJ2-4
TGTGCCAGCAGCCCCGGCGGAACTACCCTCCACTTC
CASSPGGTTLHF
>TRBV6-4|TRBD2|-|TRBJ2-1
TGTGCCAGCAATCCAGCCGGGACTAGTCAGTGGGGAGAATACAATGAGCAGTTCTTC
CASNPAGTSQWGEYNEQFF
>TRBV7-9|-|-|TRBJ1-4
TGTGCCAGCAGCACTAATCGGGACATGGAAAAACTGTTTTTT
CASSTNRDMEKLFF
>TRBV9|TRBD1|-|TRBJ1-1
TGTGCCAGCAGCCCCCGGGACAGGAACACTGAAGCTTTCTTT
CASSPRDRNTEAFF
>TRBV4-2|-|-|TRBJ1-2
TGTGCCAGCAGCCAAGAAGGGGAACCCATGACATCCCTCTATGGCTACACCTTC
CASSQEGEPMTSLYGYTF
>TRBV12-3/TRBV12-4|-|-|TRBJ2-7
TGTGCCAGCAGTTCCTTTTACGAGCAGTACTTC
CASSSFYEQYF
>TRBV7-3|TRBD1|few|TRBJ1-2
TGTGCCAGCAGCTTCGGGACAGGGGTTGGCTACACCTTC
CASSFGTGVGYTF
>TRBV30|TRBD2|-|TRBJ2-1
TGTGCCTGGAGTGTAACGGGAGGGAGGAATGAGCAGTTCTTC
CAWSVTGGRNEQFF
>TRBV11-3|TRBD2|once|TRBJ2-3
TGTGCCAGCAGCGATCCCGGGACTAGTGGCACAGATACGCAGTATTTT
CASSDPGTSGTDTQYF
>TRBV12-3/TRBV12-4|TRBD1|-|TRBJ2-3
TGTGCCAGCAGTTCCTCAGGGGGCCTTGTTCTTCGTTTT
CASSSSGGLVLRF
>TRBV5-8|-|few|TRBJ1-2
TGTGCCAGCAGCGTGACAGGAAGCTATGGCTACACCTTC
CASSVTGSYGYTF
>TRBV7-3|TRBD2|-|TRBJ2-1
TGTGCCAGCAGCTTAATGAGCGGGGGGGCGGAAGAGCAGTTCTTC
CASSLMSGGAEEQFF
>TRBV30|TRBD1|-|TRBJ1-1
TGTGCCTGGAGGACAGGGGCGAACACTGAAGCTTTCTTT
CAWRTGANTEAFF
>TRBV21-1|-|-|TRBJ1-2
TGTGCCAGCAGCAAGCAGGGGAATGGCTACACCTTC
CASSKQGNGYTF
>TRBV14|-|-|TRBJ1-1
TGTGCCAGCAGCCAAATCCGGGGAACGGGTGAAGCTTTCTTT
CASSQIRGTGEAFF
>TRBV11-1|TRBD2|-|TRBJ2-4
TGTGCCAGCAGCAAGGGACTAGCGGGAGAGAACATTCAGTACTTC
CASSKGLAGENIQYF
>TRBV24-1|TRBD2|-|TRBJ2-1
TGTGCCACCAGTGGGGGACTAGCGGGAGGTCTATCCTACAATGAGCAGTTCTTC
CATSGGLAGGLSYNEQFF
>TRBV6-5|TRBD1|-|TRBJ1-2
TGTGCCAGCAGACCACCACAGGGGTTCAACTATGGCTACACCTTC
CASRPPQGFNYGYTF
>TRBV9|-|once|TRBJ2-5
TGTGCCAGCAGCGTAGCCCCGGGGGTCCAAGAGACCCAGTACTTC
CASSVAPGVQETQYF
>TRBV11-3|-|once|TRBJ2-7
TGTGCCAGCAGCTTGACAGGCTACGAGCAGTACTTC
CASSLTGYEQYF
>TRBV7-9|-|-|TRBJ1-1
TGTGCCAGCGGTACAGGGAACACTGAAGCTTTCTTT
CASGTGNTEAFF
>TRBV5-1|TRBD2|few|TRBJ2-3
TGCGCCAGCACGGCGGGAGGGCCGAGCACAGATACGCAGTATTTT
CASTAGGPSTDTQYF
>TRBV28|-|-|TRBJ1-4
TGTGCCAGCAGTTTCTGGACAATACCTCCTCGCACTAATGAAAAACTGTTTTTT
CASSFWTIPPRTNEKLFF
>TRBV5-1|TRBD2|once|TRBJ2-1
TGCGCCAGCAGCTCGGTGACTAGCGGGATTCCCTCCAATGAGCAGTTCTTC
CASSSVTSGIPSNEQFF
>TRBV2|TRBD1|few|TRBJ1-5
TGTGCCAGCAGGGAGACAGGGAGCAATCAGCCCCAGCATTTT
CASRETGSNQPQHF
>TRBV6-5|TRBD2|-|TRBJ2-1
TGTGCCAGCAGTCCCCTGGCGGGAGTAGATGAGCAGTTCTTC
CASSPLAGVDEQFF
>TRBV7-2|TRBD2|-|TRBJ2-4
TGTGCCAGCACCTTATCCCCAGCGGGGGGCCAAAACATTCAGTACTTC
CASTLSPAGGQNIQYF
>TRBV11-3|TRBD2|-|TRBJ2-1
TGTGCCAGCAGCTTAGCGTGGGAGGGGAAGAATGAGCAGTTCTTC
CASSLAWEGKNEQFF
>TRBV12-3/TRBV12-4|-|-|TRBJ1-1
TGTGCCAGCAAAAGGGGCTTGGGAGCTTTCTTT
CASKRGLGAFF
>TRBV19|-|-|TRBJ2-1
TGTGCCAGTAGTATAGTAGGAGGGGCCAATGAGCAGTTCTTC
CASSIVGGANEQFF